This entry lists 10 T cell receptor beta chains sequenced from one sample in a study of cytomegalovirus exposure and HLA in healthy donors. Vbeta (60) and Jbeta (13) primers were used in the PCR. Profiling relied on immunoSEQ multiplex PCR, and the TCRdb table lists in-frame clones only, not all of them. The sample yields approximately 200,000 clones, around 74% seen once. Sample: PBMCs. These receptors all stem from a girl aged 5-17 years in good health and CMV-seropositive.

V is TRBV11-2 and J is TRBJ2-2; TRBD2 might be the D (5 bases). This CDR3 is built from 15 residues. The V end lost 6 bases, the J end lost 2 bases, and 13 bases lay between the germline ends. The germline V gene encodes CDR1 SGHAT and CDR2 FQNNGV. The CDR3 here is CASSFEGRNTGELFF. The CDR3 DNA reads TGTGCCAGCAGTTTCGAGGGCCGAAACACCGGGGAGCTGTTTTTT.

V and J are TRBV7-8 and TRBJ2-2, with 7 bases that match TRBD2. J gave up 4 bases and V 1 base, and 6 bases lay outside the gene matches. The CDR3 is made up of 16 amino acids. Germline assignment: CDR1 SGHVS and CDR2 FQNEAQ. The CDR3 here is CASSLEPGLITGELFF. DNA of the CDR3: TGTGCCAGCAGCTTAGAGCCGGGACTAATCACCGGGGAGCTGTTTTTT.

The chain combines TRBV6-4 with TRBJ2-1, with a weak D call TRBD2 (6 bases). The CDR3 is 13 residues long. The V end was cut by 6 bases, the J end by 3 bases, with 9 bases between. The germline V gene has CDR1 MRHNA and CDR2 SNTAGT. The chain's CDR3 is CASRGGYYNEQFF. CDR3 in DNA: TGTGCCAGCAGGGGGGGTTACTACAATGAGCAGTTCTTC.

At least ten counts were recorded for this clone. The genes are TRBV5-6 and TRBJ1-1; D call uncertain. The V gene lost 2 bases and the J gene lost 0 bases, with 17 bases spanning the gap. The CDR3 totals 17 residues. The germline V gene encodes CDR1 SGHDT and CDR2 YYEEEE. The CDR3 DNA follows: TGTGCCAGCAGCTTAGAGAATATTTGGGGAGTGAACACTGAAGCTTTCTTT. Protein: CASSLENIWGVNTEAFF.

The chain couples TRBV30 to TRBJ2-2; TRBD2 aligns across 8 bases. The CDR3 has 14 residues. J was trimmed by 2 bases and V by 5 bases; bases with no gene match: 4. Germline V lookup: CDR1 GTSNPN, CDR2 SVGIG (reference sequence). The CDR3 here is CAWGGLANTGELFF. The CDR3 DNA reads TGTGCCTGGGGAGGACTAGCAAACACCGGGGAGCTGTTTTTT.

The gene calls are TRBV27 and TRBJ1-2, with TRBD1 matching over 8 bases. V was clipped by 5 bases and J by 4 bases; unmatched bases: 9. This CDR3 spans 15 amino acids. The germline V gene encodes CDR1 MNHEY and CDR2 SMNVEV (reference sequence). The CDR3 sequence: CASSPRQGRFYGYTF. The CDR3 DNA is TGTGCCAGCAGTCCCCGACAGGGGCGCTTCTATGGCTACACCTTC.

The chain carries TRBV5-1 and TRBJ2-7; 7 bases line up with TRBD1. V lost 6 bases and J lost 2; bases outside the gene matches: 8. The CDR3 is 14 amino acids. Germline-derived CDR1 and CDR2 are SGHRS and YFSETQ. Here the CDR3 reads CASMLRQGAYEQYF. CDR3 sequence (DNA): TGCGCCAGCATGCTGCGGCAGGGGGCCTACGAGCAGTACTTC. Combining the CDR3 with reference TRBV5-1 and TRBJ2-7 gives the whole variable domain KAGVTQTPRYLIKTRGQQVTLSCSPISGHRSVSWYQQTPGQGLQFLFEYFSETQRNKGNFPGRFSGRQFSNSRSEMNVSTLELGDSALYLCASMLRQGAYEQYFGPGTRLTVT.

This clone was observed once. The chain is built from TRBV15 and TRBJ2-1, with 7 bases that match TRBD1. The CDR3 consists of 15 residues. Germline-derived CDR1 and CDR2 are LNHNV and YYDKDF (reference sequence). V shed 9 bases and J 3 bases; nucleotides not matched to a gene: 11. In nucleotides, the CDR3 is TGTGCCACGACAGGGTTTACAACCCTCTACAATGAGCAGTTCTTC. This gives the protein CATTGFTTLYNEQFF.

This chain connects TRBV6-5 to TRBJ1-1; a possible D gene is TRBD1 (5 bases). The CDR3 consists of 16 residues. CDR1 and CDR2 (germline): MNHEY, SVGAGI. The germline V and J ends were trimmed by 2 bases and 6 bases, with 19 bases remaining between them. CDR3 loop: CASSYLGGSGIAEAFF. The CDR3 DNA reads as TGTGCCAGCAGTTACCTGGGGGGGTCAGGTATCGCTGAAGCTTTCTTT.

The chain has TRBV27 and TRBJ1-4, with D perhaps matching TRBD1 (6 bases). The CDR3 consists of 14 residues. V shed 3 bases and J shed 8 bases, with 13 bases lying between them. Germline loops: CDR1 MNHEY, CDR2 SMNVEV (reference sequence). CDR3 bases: TGTGCCAGCAGTTTGGGGCAGGGGTGGGAAAAACTGTTTTTT. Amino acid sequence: CASSLGQGWEKLFF.